The sequence of this TCR beta chain was determined in a study of cytomegalovirus exposure and HLA in healthy donors. Study conclusions and caveats: TCR beta chains numbering under 200 were designated cytomegalovirus-associated.

A few counts support this clone. Antigen specificity is unknown. In the PCR, 60 Vbeta and 13 Jbeta primers were used. Assay: immunoSEQ multiplex PCR; the TCRdb copy retains only in-frame clones and omits some. The sample has approximately 84,000 clones; around 75% are singletons. The sample was PBMCs. This receptor was obtained from a man between 35 and 55 years old in good health and CMV-seronegative.

In DNA, the CDR3 is TGTGCCATCAGAAGACAGATCCAAGCTAACTATGGCTACACCTTC. It translates to CAIRRQIQANYGYTF. V and J are TRBV10-3 and TRBJ1-2, with D tentatively TRBD1 (5 bases). V was clipped by 6 bases and J by 0 bases, with 14 bases between them. CDR3 length: 15 residues. The germline gives CDR1 ENHRY, CDR2 SYGVKD.